This passage covers 2 T cell receptor beta chains from one sample sequenced in a study of CD8+ T cells in alopecia areata. Reverse transcribed after extraction, RNA yielded cDNA as the sequencing template. Generated by immunoSEQ multiplex PCR, the TCRdb table keeps only in-frame clones and is missing some. The sample yields 100,000 to 150,000 clones, approximately 57% seen once. Noted treatment: oral pan-JAK inhibitor, 5-10 mg twice daily. This specimen was CD4+ T cells sorted from blood, taken at week 4, from a patient treated with tofacitinib. The origin of the receptors is a human donor with alopecia areata.

The V gene is TRBV5-1, the J gene TRBJ2-5; D gene uncertain. V was pared by 6 bases and J by 2 bases, with 11 bases between. Looked up from germline, CDR1 is SGHRS and CDR2 is YFSETQ. This CDR3 has 13 residues. CDR3 sequence (DNA): TGCGCCAGCACCCTTACCAGTCAAGAGACCCAGTACTTC. It codes for CASTLTSQETQYF. Full variable domain (remainder filled in from reference TRBV5-1 and TRBJ2-5): KAGVTQTPRYLIKTRGQQVTLSCSPISGHRSVSWYQQTPGQGLQFLFEYFSETQRNKGNFPGRFSGRQFSNSRSEMNVSTLELGDSALYLCASTLTSQETQYFGPGTRLLVL.

This chain joins TRBV14 and TRBJ2-7; D is uncertain. Germline CDR1 SGHDN, CDR2 FVKESK. V dropped 0 bases and J dropped 3 bases, with 6 bases sitting between them. CDR3 length equals 13 residues. The CDR3 sequence is CASSQDRYYEQYF. The CDR3 nucleotides read TGTGCCAGCAGCCAAGATCGGTACTACGAGCAGTACTTC.